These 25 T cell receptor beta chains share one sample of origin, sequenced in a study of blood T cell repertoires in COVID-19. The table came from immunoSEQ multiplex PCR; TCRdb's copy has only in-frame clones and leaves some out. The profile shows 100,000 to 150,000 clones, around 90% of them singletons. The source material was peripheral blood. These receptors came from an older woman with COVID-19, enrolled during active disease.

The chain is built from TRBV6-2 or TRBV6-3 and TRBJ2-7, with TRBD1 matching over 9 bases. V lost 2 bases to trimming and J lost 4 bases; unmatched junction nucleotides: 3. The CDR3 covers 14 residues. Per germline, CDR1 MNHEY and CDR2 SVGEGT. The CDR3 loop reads CASSYMGQGYEQYF. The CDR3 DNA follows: TGTGCCAGCAGTTACATGGGACAGGGATACGAGCAGTACTTC.

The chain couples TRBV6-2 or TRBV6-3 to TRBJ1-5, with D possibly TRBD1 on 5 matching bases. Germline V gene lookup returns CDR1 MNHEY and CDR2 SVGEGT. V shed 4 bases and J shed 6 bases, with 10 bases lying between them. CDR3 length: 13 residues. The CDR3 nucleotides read TGTGCCAGCAGTTCCGGGACTCTTCAGCCCCAGCATTTT. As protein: CASSSGTLQPQHF.

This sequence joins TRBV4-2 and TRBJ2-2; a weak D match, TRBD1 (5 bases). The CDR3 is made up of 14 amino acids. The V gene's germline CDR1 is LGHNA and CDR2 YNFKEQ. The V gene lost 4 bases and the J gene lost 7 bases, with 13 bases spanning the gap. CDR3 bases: TGTGCCAGCAGCCCTCATCTAAGGGGCGGGGAGCTGTTTTTT. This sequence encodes CASSPHLRGGELFF.

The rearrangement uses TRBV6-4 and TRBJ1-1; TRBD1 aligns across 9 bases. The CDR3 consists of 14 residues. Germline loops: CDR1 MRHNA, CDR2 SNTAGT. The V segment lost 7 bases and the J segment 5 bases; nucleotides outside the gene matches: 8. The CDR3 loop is CASKSDRGGTEAFF. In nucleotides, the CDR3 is TGTGCCAGCAAGTCGGACAGGGGAGGAACTGAAGCTTTCTTT.

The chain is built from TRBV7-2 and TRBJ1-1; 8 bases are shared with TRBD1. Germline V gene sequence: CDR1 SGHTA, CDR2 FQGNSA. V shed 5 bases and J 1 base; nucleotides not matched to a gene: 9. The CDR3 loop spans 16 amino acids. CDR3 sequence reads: CASSPGGARRNTEAFF. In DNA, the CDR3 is TGTGCCAGCAGCCCAGGGGGCGCGAGGAGGAACACTGAAGCTTTCTTT.

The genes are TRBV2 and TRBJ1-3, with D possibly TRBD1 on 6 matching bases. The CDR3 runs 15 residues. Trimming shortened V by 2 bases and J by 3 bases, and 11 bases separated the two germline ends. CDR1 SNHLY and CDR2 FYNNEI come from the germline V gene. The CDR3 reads CASSERGYYGNTIYF. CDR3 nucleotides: TGTGCCAGCAGTGAAAGGGGGTACTATGGAAACACCATATATTTT.

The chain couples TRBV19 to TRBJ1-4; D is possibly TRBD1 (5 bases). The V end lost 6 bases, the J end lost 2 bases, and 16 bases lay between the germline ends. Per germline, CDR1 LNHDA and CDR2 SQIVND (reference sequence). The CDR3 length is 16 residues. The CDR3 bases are TGTGCCAGTAGCTACGGGGGGAGGGGCACTAATGAAAAACTGTTTTTT. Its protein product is CASSYGGRGTNEKLFF.

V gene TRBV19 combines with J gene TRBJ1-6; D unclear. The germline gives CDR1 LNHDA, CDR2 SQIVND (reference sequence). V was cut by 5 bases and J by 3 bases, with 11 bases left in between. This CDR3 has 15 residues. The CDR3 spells CASSEGLFYNSPLHF. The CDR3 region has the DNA TGTGCCAGTAGTGAGGGCCTATTCTATAATTCACCCCTCCACTTT.

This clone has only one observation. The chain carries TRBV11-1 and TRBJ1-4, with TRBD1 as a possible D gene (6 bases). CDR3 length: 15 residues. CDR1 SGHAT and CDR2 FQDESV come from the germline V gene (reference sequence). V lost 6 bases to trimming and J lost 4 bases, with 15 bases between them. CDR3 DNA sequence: TGTGCCAGCAGACGTCAGCAGGGGTTTAATGAAAAACTGTTTTTT. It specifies CASRRQQGFNEKLFF.

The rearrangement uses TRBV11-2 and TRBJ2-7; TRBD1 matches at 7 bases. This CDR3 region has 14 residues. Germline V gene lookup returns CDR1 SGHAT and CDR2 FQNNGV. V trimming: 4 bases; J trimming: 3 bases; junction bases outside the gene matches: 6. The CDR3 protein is CASSSTRTGYEQYF. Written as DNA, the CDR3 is TGTGCCAGCAGCTCCACCCGGACAGGCTACGAGCAGTACTTC.

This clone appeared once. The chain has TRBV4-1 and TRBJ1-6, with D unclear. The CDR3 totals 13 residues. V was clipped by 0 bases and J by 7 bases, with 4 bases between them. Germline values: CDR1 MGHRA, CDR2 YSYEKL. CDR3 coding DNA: TGCGCCAGCAGCCAAGAAACAAATTCACCCCTCCACTTT. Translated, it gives CASSQETNSPLHF.

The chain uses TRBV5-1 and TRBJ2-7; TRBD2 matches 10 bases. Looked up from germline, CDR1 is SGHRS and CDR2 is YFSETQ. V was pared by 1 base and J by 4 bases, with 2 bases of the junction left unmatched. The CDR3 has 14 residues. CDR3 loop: CASSLTSGVYEQYF. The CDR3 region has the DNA TGCGCCAGCAGCTTGACTAGCGGGGTGTACGAGCAGTACTTC.

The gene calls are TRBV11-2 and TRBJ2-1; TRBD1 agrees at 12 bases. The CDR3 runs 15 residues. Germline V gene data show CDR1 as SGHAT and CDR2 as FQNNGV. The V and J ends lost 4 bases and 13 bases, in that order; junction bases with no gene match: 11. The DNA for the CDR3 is TGTGCCAGCAGCTCCGGGGGGACAGGGGGCATGGGTCAGTTCTTC. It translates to CASSSGGTGGMGQFF.

CDR3 DNA: TGCGCCAGCAGCCAAGCAGGGTTGCAGTACTTC. Translating gives CASSQAGLQYF. The chain carries TRBV4-3 and TRBJ2-7, with a tentative D call TRBD1 (5 bases). The CDR3 totals 11 residues. CDR1 LGHNA and CDR2 YSLEER come from the germline V gene. V was clipped by 1 base and J by 9 bases, with 7 bases between them.

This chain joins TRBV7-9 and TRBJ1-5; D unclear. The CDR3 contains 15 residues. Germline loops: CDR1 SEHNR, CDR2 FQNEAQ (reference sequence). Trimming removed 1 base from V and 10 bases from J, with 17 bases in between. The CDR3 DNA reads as TGTGCCAGCAGCTTAGAGCGGCGGGTCAGGAATCCCCAGCATTTT. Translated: CASSLERRVRNPQHF. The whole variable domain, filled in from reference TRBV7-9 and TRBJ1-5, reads DTGVSQNPRHKITKRGQNVTFRCDPISEHNRLYWYRQTLGQGPEFLTYFQNEAQLEKSRLLSDRFSAERPKGSFSTLEIQRTEQGDSAMYLCASSLERRVRNPQHFGDGTRLSIL.

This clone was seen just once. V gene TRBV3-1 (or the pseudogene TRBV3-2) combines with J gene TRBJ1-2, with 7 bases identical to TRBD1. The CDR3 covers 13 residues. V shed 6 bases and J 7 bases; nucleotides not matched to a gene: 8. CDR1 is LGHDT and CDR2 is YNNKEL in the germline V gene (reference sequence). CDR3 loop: CASRHGTAGGYTF. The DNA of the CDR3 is TGTGCCAGCAGACACGGGACAGCGGGTGGCTACACCTTC.

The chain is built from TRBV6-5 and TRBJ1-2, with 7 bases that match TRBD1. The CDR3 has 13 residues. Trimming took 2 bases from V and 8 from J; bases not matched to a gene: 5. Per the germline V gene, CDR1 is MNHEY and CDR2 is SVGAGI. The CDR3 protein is CASSYPRGEGYTF. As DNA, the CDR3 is TGTGCCAGCAGTTACCCCAGGGGGGAGGGCTACACCTTC.

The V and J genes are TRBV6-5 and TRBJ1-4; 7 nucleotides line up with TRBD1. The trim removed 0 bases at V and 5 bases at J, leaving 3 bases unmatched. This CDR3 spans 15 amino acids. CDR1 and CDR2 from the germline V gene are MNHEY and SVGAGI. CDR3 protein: CASSYSRTGNEKLFF. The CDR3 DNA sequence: TGTGCCAGCAGTTACTCTAGGACAGGAAATGAAAAACTGTTTTTT.

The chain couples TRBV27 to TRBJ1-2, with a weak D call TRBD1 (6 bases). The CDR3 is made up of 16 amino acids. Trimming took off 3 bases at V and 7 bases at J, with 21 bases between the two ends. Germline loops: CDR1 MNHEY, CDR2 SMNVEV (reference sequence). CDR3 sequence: CASSLIGEGVVGGYTF. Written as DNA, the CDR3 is TGTGCCAGCAGTTTGATAGGAGAGGGGGTGGTTGGTGGCTACACCTTC.

Written as DNA, the CDR3 is TGTGCCAGCAGCGGATCATCGGAGACTGTCGAGTTCTTC. Its translation: CASSGSSETVEFF. The chain is built from TRBV9 and TRBJ2-1; D is uncertain. Trimming removed 3 bases from V and 14 bases from J, with 18 bases in between. This CDR3 spans 13 amino acids. Per the germline V gene, CDR1 is SGDLS and CDR2 is YYNGEE.

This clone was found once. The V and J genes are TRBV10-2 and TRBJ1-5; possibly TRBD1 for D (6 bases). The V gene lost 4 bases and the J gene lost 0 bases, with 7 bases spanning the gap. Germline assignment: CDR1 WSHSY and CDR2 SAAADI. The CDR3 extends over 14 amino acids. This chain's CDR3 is CASSAGVSNQPQHF. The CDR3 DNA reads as TGCGCCAGCAGTGCAGGGGTTAGCAATCAGCCCCAGCATTTT.

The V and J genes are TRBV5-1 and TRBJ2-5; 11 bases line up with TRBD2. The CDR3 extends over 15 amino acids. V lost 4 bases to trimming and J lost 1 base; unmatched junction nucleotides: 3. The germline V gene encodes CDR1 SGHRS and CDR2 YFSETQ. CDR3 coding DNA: TGCGCCAGCAGCCCGGGACTAGCGGTCCAAGAGACCCAGTACTTC. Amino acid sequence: CASSPGLAVQETQYF.

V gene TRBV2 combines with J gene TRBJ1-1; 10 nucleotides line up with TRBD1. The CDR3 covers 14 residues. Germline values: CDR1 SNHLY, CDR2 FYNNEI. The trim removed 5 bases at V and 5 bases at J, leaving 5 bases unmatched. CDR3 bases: TGTGCCAGCAGTACGGGACAGGGGAGTACTGAAGCTTTCTTT. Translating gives CASSTGQGSTEAFF.

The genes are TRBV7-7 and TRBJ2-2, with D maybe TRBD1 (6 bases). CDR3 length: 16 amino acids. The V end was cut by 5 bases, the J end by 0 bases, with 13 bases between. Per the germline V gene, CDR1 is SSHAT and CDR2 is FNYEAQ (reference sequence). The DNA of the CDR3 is TGTGCCAGCAGCCCCGGGACACCTTCGAACACCGGGGAGCTGTTTTTT. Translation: CASSPGTPSNTGELFF.

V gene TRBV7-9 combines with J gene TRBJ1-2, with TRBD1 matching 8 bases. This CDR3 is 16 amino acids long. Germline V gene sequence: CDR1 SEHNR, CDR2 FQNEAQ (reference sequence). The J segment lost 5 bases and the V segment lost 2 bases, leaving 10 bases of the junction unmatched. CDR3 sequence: CASSLNSGQGIYGYTF. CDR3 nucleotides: TGTGCCAGCAGCTTAAACTCAGGACAGGGAATTTATGGCTACACCTTC. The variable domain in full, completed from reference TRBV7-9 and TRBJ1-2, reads DTGVSQNPRHKITKRGQNVTFRCDPISEHNRLYWYRQTLGQGPEFLTYFQNEAQLEKSRLLSDRFSAERPKGSFSTLEIQRTEQGDSAMYLCASSLNSGQGIYGYTFGSGTRLTVV.